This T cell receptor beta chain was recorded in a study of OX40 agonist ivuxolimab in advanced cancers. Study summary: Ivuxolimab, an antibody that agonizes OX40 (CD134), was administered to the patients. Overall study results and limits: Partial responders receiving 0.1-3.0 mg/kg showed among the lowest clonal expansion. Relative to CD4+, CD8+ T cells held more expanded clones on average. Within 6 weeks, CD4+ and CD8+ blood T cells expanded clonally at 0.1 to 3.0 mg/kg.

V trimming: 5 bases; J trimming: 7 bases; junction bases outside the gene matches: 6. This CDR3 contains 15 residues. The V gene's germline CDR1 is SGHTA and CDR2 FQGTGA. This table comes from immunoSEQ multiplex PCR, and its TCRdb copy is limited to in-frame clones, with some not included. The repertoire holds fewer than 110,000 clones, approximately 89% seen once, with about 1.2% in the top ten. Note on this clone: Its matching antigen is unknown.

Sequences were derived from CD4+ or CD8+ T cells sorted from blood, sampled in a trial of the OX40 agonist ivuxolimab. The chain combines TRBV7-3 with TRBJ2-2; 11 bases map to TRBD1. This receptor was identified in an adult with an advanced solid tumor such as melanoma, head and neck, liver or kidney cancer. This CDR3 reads CASSAGQGAGGELFF. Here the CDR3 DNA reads TGTGCCAGCAGCGCAGGACAGGGGGCGGGCGGGGAGCTGTTTTTT.